Sequencing of this T cell receptor (beta chain) was carried out in a study of beta chain features in type 1 diabetes. Study-wide points: Across all four CD4+ subsets, people with type 1 diabetes showed modestly shorter TCRB CDR3s.

This clone appeared a few times. Its matching antigen is unknown. CDR1 and CDR2 (germline): MNHEY, SVGAGI. The V gene lost 0 bases and the J gene lost 3 bases, with 8 bases spanning the gap. The CDR3 spans 15 residues. Reverse transcribing all isolated RNA meant expressed TCRB transcripts were sequenced. Here immunoSEQ multiplex PCR was the method, and the copy in TCRdb shows in-frame clones only, minus some. Of about 240,000 clones detected, around 14% appear once; the ten largest clones hold just under 0.02%. Sequencing was performed on naive CD4+ T cells from blood. The chain couples TRBV6-5 to TRBJ1-4; D unclear. The origin of this receptor is a man aged 30 to 45 with type 1 diabetes. In nucleotides, the CDR3 is TGTGCCAGCAGTTACTCCGGAGTTTCTAATGAAAAACTGTTTTTT. It codes for CASSYSGVSNEKLFF.